Presented here are 18 T cell receptor beta chains from one specimen sequenced in a study of glioma-infiltrating T cells after dendritic cell vaccination. Sequenced by immunoSEQ multiplex PCR; TCRdb stores in-frame clones only, minus some. This table holds about 82,000 clones, 70% to 90% found once. Sequenced material: blood, taken before dendritic cell vaccination. Every receptor here comes from a human donor with glioblastoma.

The rearrangement joins TRBV9 to TRBJ1-4; maybe TRBD1 (5 bases). Looked up from germline, CDR1 is SGDLS and CDR2 is YYNGEE. The CDR3 is 14 amino acids. V was trimmed by 2 bases and J by 4 bases, leaving 9 bases between them. In DNA, the CDR3 is TGTGCCAGCAGCGTGGGGGGGGTTAATGAAAAACTGTTTTTT. It translates to CASSVGGVNEKLFF. The variable domain in full, completed from reference TRBV9 and TRBJ1-4, reads DSGVTQTPKHLITATGQRVTLRCSPRSGDLSVYWYQQSLDQGLQFLIQYYNGEERAKGNILERFSAQQFPDLHSELNLSSLELGDSALYFCASSVGGVNEKLFFGSGTQLSVL.

CDR3 DNA sequence: TGTGCCTGGAGTGTAGGTTCAGGGGGCTCCTACGAGCAGTACTTC. Protein product: CAWSVGSGGSYEQYF. V and J are TRBV30 and TRBJ2-7; 7 bases line up with TRBD1. The CDR3 totals 15 residues. Germline trimming cut 0 bases from V and 0 bases from J; bases unmatched to any gene: 5. Germline assignment: CDR1 GTSNPN and CDR2 SVGIG (reference sequence).

The chain combines TRBV5-4 with TRBJ2-5; 8 bases align to TRBD1. The CDR3 loop spans 17 amino acids. J lost 5 bases, V lost 2 bases, and 14 bases had no gene match. CDR1 SGHNT and CDR2 YYREEE come from the germline V gene (reference sequence). The CDR3 sequence is CASSLIYRGQAHETQYF. The CDR3 DNA follows: TGTGCCAGCAGCTTAATTTATCGGGGACAGGCCCACGAGACCCAGTACTTC.

The V gene is TRBV4-2, the J gene TRBJ2-1; TRBD2 matches at 12 bases. The V and J ends lost 2 bases and 9 bases, in that order; junction bases with no gene match: 5. From germline, CDR1 is LGHNA and CDR2 YNFKEQ. This CDR3 spans 15 amino acids. The CDR3 DNA follows: TGTGCCAGCAGCCAACCGACTAGCGGGAGTGGTGAGCAGTTCTTC. Protein sequence: CASSQPTSGSGEQFF.

The gene calls are TRBV7-3 and TRBJ2-1; weak D call: TRBD2 (6 bases). The germline V gene has CDR1 SGHTA and CDR2 FQGTGA. The CDR3 totals 15 residues. V dropped 0 bases and J dropped 3 bases, with 9 bases sitting between them. For the CDR3, the DNA is TGTGCCAGCAGCTTAACTGGGACTTTCTACAATGAGCAGTTCTTC. This encodes CASSLTGTFYNEQFF.

The chain employs TRBV5-1 and TRBJ1-1; TRBD1 agrees at 8 bases. The CDR3 contains 15 residues. The germline gives CDR1 SGHRS, CDR2 YFSETQ. The J segment lost 3 bases and the V segment lost 0 bases, leaving 4 bases of the junction unmatched. As DNA, the CDR3 is TGCGCCAGCAGCTTGGAAGGCAGGGGGCACACTGAAGCTTTCTTT. Its translation: CASSLEGRGHTEAFF.

This chain joins TRBV30 and TRBJ1-1; D unresolved. The CDR3 contains 14 residues. V lost 4 bases to trimming and J lost 3 bases, with 15 bases between them. The V gene's germline CDR1 is GTSNPN and CDR2 SVGIG (reference sequence). DNA of the CDR3: TGTGCCTGGAACCCGACTCAATGGGACACTGAAGCTTTCTTT. Translated, it gives CAWNPTQWDTEAFF.

The V call is TRBV18, the J call TRBJ2-7; the match to TRBD1 covers 8 bases. The CDR3 is made up of 12 amino acids. Germline CDR1 KGHSH, CDR2 LQKENI. The V gene end was trimmed by 3 bases and the J gene end by 6 bases; junction bases not matched to a gene: 1. CDR3 sequence (DNA): TGTGCCAGCTCACCGGACAGGGCCGAGCAGTACTTC. It specifies CASSPDRAEQYF.

This clone was observed a single time. The rearrangement joins TRBV29-1 to TRBJ2-3; 9 nucleotides align to TRBD2. The trim removed 3 bases at V and 3 bases at J, leaving 10 bases unmatched. Germline loops: CDR1 SQVTM, CDR2 ANQGSEA. The CDR3 length is 16 residues. CDR3 in amino acids: CSVEGGRAKSTDTQYF. DNA for the CDR3: TGCAGCGTTGAGGGCGGGAGGGCGAAATCTACAGATACGCAGTATTTT.

The rearrangement joins TRBV2 to TRBJ2-7, with 8 bases lining up with TRBD1. Per the germline V gene, CDR1 is SNHLY and CDR2 is FYNNEI. This CDR3 spans 15 amino acids. With V trimmed by 0 bases and J by 5 bases, 6 bases remained unmatched. The CDR3, as DNA: TGTGCCAGCAGTGAAGCGCTCGTGACAGGGGACGAGCAGTACTTC. Protein product: CASSEALVTGDEQYF.

The rearrangement uses TRBV6-1 and TRBJ2-7; a weak D match, TRBD2 (6 bases). V lost 8 bases and J lost 0, with 14 bases in between. Germline CDR1 and CDR2: MNHNS and SASEGT. CDR3 length: 14 amino acids. The CDR3: CASSVASDSYEQYF. CDR3 coding DNA: TGTGCCAGCTCAGTCGCTAGCGACTCCTACGAGCAGTACTTC.

This chain uses TRBV29-1 with TRBJ2-3, with 8 positions matching TRBD1. V trimming: 6 bases; J trimming: 4 bases; junction bases outside the gene matches: 3. The CDR3 contains 12 residues. Germline V gene sequence: CDR1 SQVTM, CDR2 ANQGSEA. The CDR3 sequence: CSVDRAPDTQYF. CDR3 in DNA: TGCAGCGTGGACAGGGCGCCAGATACGCAGTATTTT.

The V call is TRBV14, the J call TRBJ2-1; tentative D call: TRBD2 (6 bases). Trimming took 1 base from V and 6 from J, leaving 16 bases between them. This CDR3 contains 16 residues. Germline V gene data show CDR1 as SGHDN and CDR2 as FVKESK. For the CDR3, the DNA is TGTGCCAGCAGCCAAGTTTTAGGAGGGCGGGGCAATGAGCAGTTCTTC. The encoded protein is CASSQVLGGRGNEQFF.

CDR3 amino acids: CASSVGTGGQETQYF. CDR3 DNA: TGTGCCAGCAGCGTAGGTACGGGGGGGCAAGAGACCCAGTACTTC. The chain joins TRBV9 to TRBJ2-5; 8 bases are a match to TRBD2. Germline loops: CDR1 SGDLS, CDR2 YYNGEE. Trimming cost V 0 bases and J 2 bases; bases outside gene matches: 3. CDR3 size: 15 residues.

The chain couples TRBV30 to TRBJ1-5, with unresolved D. CDR1 and CDR2 from the germline V gene are GTSNPN and SVGIG (reference sequence). Trimming shortened V by 0 bases and J by 7 bases, and 10 bases separated the two germline ends. CDR3 size: 13 residues. CDR3 residues: CAWSVRGEQPQHF. The DNA of the CDR3 is TGTGCCTGGAGTGTTCGGGGAGAGCAGCCCCAGCATTTT. The whole variable domain, filled in from reference TRBV30 and TRBJ1-5, reads SQTIHQWPATLVQPVGSPLSLECTVEGTSNPNLYWYRQAAGRGLQLLFYSVGIGQISSEVPQNLSASRPQDRQFILSSKKLLLSDSGFYLCAWSVRGEQPQHFGDGTRLSIL.

The CDR3 sequence is CASSDGAGIGEQFF. In nucleotides, the CDR3 is TGTGCCAGCAGTGACGGGGCGGGAATTGGTGAGCAGTTCTTC. The rearrangement joins TRBV6-4 to TRBJ2-1, with a possible D match to TRBD2 (6 bases). The CDR3 sequence is 14 residues long. Trimming removed 2 bases at V and 9 bases at J, with 14 bases between. Looked up from germline, CDR1 is MRHNA and CDR2 is SNTAGT.

This clone came up once. The chain is built from TRBV18 and TRBJ2-7; tentatively, D is TRBD2 (6 bases). The CDR3 length is 14 residues. The V and J ends lost 3 bases and 4 bases respectively, with 13 bases between them. Germline CDR1 KGHSH, CDR2 LQKENI. The CDR3 region is CASSPSGVQYEQYF. The CDR3 bases are TGTGCCAGCTCACCTTCGGGGGTTCAATACGAGCAGTACTTC.

This chain joins TRBV5-1 and TRBJ2-7; 8 bases fit TRBD1. V gave up 2 bases and J gave up 4 bases; unmatched junction bases: 8. CDR3 size: 15 residues. The germline V gene has CDR1 SGHRS and CDR2 YFSETQ. The CDR3 loop is CASSFNPTGGYEQYF. In DNA, the CDR3 is TGCGCCAGCAGCTTCAATCCTACAGGGGGATACGAGCAGTACTTC.